This T cell receptor beta chain was documented in a study of T cell responses to AZD1222 COVID-19 vaccine. About the research overall: Investigators merged groups given second doses at roughly 4 or roughly 12 weeks.

Study-wide findings and caveats: Targeting of unmutated variant regions was reportedly seen in nearly half of spike-specific TCRs.

CDR1 and CDR2 from the germline V gene are LNHDA and SQIVND (reference sequence). This CDR3 region has 13 residues. Trimming at V came to 5 bases and at J to 4 bases, leaving 1 base not matched to a gene. Assay used: immunoSEQ multiplex PCR; TCRdb lists only in-frame clones, some missing. The data contain roughly 120,000 clones, about 90% of them singletons. Regarding this clone: Antigen: not known.

The TCR was taken from an adult in good health. The V and J genes are TRBV19 and TRBJ2-2; 7 bases are shared with TRBD1. Source: peripheral blood, taken on day 0 of AZD1222 vaccination. The chain's CDR3 is CASSYRGTGELFF. The CDR3 DNA sequence: TGTGCCAGTAGTTACAGGGGCACCGGGGAGCTGTTTTTT. The variable domain in full, with the rest retrieved from reference TRBV19 and TRBJ2-2, is DGGITQSPKYLFRKEGQNVTLSCEQNLNHDAMYWYRQDPGQGLRLIYYSQIVNDFQKGDIAEGYSVSREKKESFPLTVTSAQKNPTAFYLCASSYRGTGELFFGEGSRLTVL.